This is a list of T cell receptor beta chains from one sample in a study of molecular identifiers for immune sequencing clone quantification. TCRdb itself ran the PCR reads through MiXCR, one entry per CDR3 protein. The profile shows approximately 670,000 distinct CDR3 sequences, nearly 20% of them singletons. The sample comprised naive CD8+ T cells from blood, with Jurkat cell RNA spiked in. These receptors came from a human donor in good health. Some libraries in this study had Jurkat cell RNA spiked in. Both conserved end residues are part of each CDR3. A D gene is named only where the DNA matches it firmly. A row's size may be missing; if present it is once, few, many or a size class.

j_gene,abundance,v_gene,d_gene,CDR3nt,CDR3aa
TRBJ1-3,NA,TRBV29-1,TRBD1,TGCAGCGCTAGGACAGGGGCGGGAAACACCATATATTTT,CSARTGAGNTIYF
TRBJ1-4,few,TRBV5-4,TRBD1,TGTGCCAGCAGCTTTGGGGACAGGAGTAATGAAAAACTGTTTTTT,CASSFGDRSNEKLFF
TRBJ2-5,many,TRBV2,NA,TGTGCCAGCAATGGGGGCGAGGAGACCCAGTACTTC,CASNGGEETQYF
TRBJ2-7,many,TRBV4-3,NA,TGCGCCAGCAGCCAAGATTTGGGACGAGGCTACGAGCAGTACTTC,CASSQDLGRGYEQYF
TRBJ2-7,few,TRBV21-1,NA,TGTGCCAGCCCCCTAGAGGGCAACTCCCCCTACGAGCAGTACTTC,CASPLEGNSPYEQYF
TRBJ1-1,NA,TRBV30,NA,TGTGTCTGGAGTCCGACTTCGACTGTCACCGAAGCTTTCTTT,CVWSPTSTVTEAFF
TRBJ1-1,many,TRBV29-1,NA,TGCAGCGTTGAAGAGTTCCGAGACAGTCTCGTTCCAGCTTTCTTT,CSVEEFRDSLVPAFF
TRBJ1-2,many,TRBV28,NA,TGTGCCAGCAGTTTGACGCCGTACTATGGCTACACCTTC,CASSLTPYYGYTF
TRBJ2-7,few,TRBV12-5,NA,TGTGCTAGTGGTTTGGCCCTGGGCGAGCAGTACTTC,CASGLALGEQYF
TRBJ2-3,few,TRBV11-2,NA,TGTGCCAGCAGCAAGACACCCCGCACAGATACGCAGTATTTT,CASSKTPRTDTQYF
TRBJ2-5,many,TRBV10-2,TRBD2,TGCGCCACCCTAGCGGGGGGCCAAGAGACCCAGTACTTC,CATLAGGQETQYF
TRBJ2-2,many,TRBV12-3/TRBV12-4,NA,TGTGCCAGCAGTTTCCCAGACAACACCGGGGAGCTGTTTTTT,CASSFPDNTGELFF
TRBJ2-3,many,TRBV9,TRBD1,TGTGCCAGCAGCGTGTCAGGGGCGCCCAGGGGGCTGGCAGATACGCAGTATTTT,CASSVSGAPRGLADTQYF
TRBJ2-7,many,TRBV7-8,NA,TGTGCCAGCAGCTTAGTTACGGGGGAGCAGTACTTC,CASSLVTGEQYF
TRBJ1-2,many,TRBV20-1,NA,TGCAGTGCTAACCCTATACAGAGCTATGGCTACACCTTC,CSANPIQSYGYTF
TRBJ1-5,many,TRBV4-1,TRBD1,TGCGCCAGCAGCCCGGAGGACAGGGGCATGAATCAGCCCCAGCATTTT,CASSPEDRGMNQPQHF
TRBJ2-7,many,TRBV20-1,TRBD1,TGCAGTGCTCTCTCCGGGACAGAATACCCCTACGAGCAGTACTTC,CSALSGTEYPYEQYF
TRBJ1-2,many,TRBV28,TRBD1,TGTGCCAGCAGTTTCCTGGAGACAGGGGATGGCTACACCTTC,CASSFLETGDGYTF
TRBJ1-4,many,TRBV28,TRBD1,TGTGCCAGCATTCAAGACAGGGGGATTAGGGCTGCAACTAATGAAAAACTGTTTTTT,CASIQDRGIRAATNEKLFF
TRBJ1-2,few,TRBV19,TRBD1,TGTGCCAGTAGTATAGGGACAGGGGTCGGCTACACCTTC,CASSIGTGVGYTF
TRBJ2-5,NA,TRBV3-1,TRBD2,TGTGCCAGCAGCCAAGAGGAGTCGGGAGGGGAAGAGACCCAGTACTTC,CASSQEESGGEETQYF
TRBJ2-2,many,TRBV20-1,NA,TGCAGTGCTAGAGATCGCCGCACCGGGGAGCTGTTTTTT,CSARDRRTGELFF
TRBJ2-5,NA,TRBV27,TRBD1,TGTGCCAGCAGTTTCACGACAGGGGCGGCGACCCAGTACTTC,CASSFTTGAATQYF
TRBJ2-7,NA,TRBV5-5,TRBD2,TGTGCCAGCAGCTTCACCCTATCCGGGACTAGCGGACTGGAGCAGTACTTC,CASSFTLSGTSGLEQYF